The rows below give T cell receptor beta chains drawn from one sample of a study of T cell repertoires in cytomegalovirus infection. Via MiXCR, TCRdb re-called the reads, giving one row per CDR3 protein. Of about 250,000 distinct CDR3 sequences in the sample, roughly 6.5% were seen once. Source material: PBMCs. The source of these receptors is a human donor in good health (CMV status not recorded). Some clones in this sample may be carry-over from other donors' samples. CDR3s include the opening cysteine and the closing phenylalanine or tryptophan. The D gene is left open where the match is weak. Only part of the rows carry a size: once, few, many, or a class if the clone is expanded.

clone_size: many
v_call: TRBV20-1
d_call: -
j_call: TRBJ1-5
cdr3_aa: CSANDALGQPQHF
cdr3_nt: TGCAGTGCTAACGACGCCCTAGGTCAGCCCCAGCATTTT

clone_size: many
v_call: TRBV7-9
d_call: -
j_call: TRBJ1-4
cdr3_aa: CASSPGRGDEKLFF
cdr3_nt: TGTGCCAGCAGCCCGGGACGAGGGGATGAAAAACTGTTTTTT

clone_size: many
v_call: TRBV7-2
d_call: TRBD1
j_call: TRBJ2-7
cdr3_aa: CASSLAVAGGPYEQYF
cdr3_nt: TGTGCCAGCAGCTTAGCGGTGGCAGGGGGCCCCTACGAGCAGTACTTC

clone_size: many
v_call: TRBV29-1
d_call: TRBD1
j_call: TRBJ1-2
cdr3_aa: CSVGQGALGYTF
cdr3_nt: TGCAGCGTCGGACAGGGAGCTCTTGGCTACACCTTC

clone_size: -
v_call: TRBV4-2
d_call: TRBD1
j_call: TRBJ2-7
cdr3_aa: CASSPGQENYEQYF
cdr3_nt: TGTGCCAGCAGCCCAGGACAGGAGAACTACGAGCAGTACTTC

clone_size: many
v_call: TRBV29-1
d_call: -
j_call: TRBJ2-7
cdr3_aa: CSVGRDPTYEQYF
cdr3_nt: TGCAGCGTTGGCAGGGACCCAACCTACGAGCAGTACTTC

clone_size: many
v_call: TRBV4-1
d_call: -
j_call: TRBJ1-4
cdr3_aa: CASSHNEMNEKLFF
cdr3_nt: TGCGCCAGCAGCCATAACGAAATGAATGAAAAACTGTTTTTT

clone_size: few
v_call: TRBV9
d_call: TRBD2
j_call: TRBJ2-2
cdr3_aa: CASSARGRSDTGELFF
cdr3_nt: TGTGCCAGCAGCGCGCGGGGGAGGAGTGACACCGGGGAGCTGTTTTTT

clone_size: many
v_call: TRBV6-6
d_call: -
j_call: TRBJ2-4
cdr3_aa: CASEISGIQYF
cdr3_nt: TGTGCCAGCGAAATATCCGGCATTCAGTACTTC

clone_size: -
v_call: TRBV29-1
d_call: -
j_call: TRBJ1-5
cdr3_aa: CSAADSPGQPEHF
cdr3_nt: TGCAGCGCCGCAGACTCCCCCGGTCAGCCCGAGCATTTT

clone_size: many
v_call: TRBV6-2/TRBV6-3
d_call: -
j_call: TRBJ2-3
cdr3_aa: CASGWTVDTQYF
cdr3_nt: TGTGCCAGCGGCTGGACAGTAGATACGCAGTATTTT

clone_size: many
v_call: TRBV16
d_call: -
j_call: TRBJ1-6
cdr3_aa: CASSQSRGNSPLHF
cdr3_nt: TGTGCCAGCAGCCAATCTCGGGGAAATTCACCCCTCCACTTT

clone_size: -
v_call: TRBV20-1
d_call: TRBD1
j_call: TRBJ2-7
cdr3_aa: CSAPRQGGPYEQYF
cdr3_nt: TGCAGTGCTCCGAGACAGGGGGGTCCCTACGAGCAGTACTTC

clone_size: -
v_call: TRBV29-1
d_call: TRBD1
j_call: TRBJ1-5
cdr3_aa: CSAKTGTGNQPQHF
cdr3_nt: TGCAGCGCGAAAACCGGGACAGGAAATCAGCCCCAGCATTTT

clone_size: many
v_call: TRBV7-9
d_call: -
j_call: TRBJ1-1
cdr3_aa: CASSPTGGGITEAFF
cdr3_nt: TGTGCCAGCAGCCCAACGGGCGGGGGAATCACTGAAGCTTTCTTT

clone_size: many
v_call: TRBV7-2
d_call: -
j_call: TRBJ1-2
cdr3_aa: CASSPFIRDGYTF
cdr3_nt: TGTGCCAGCAGCCCCTTTATACGGGATGGCTACACCTTC

clone_size: many
v_call: TRBV20-1
d_call: -
j_call: TRBJ1-2
cdr3_aa: CSARDRDRIYGYTF
cdr3_nt: TGCAGTGCTAGAGACCGGGACCGTATCTATGGCTACACCTTC

clone_size: many
v_call: TRBV25-1
d_call: -
j_call: TRBJ1-5
cdr3_aa: CASSEYRPGWNQPQHF
cdr3_nt: TGTGCCAGCAGTGAATATCGGCCAGGGTGGAATCAGCCCCAGCATTTT

clone_size: many
v_call: TRBV20-1
d_call: TRBD1
j_call: TRBJ2-3
cdr3_aa: CSVGRGQGDTQYF
cdr3_nt: TGCAGTGTAGGCAGGGGGCAAGGAGATACGCAGTATTTT

clone_size: -
v_call: TRBV20-1
d_call: TRBD1
j_call: TRBJ1-2
cdr3_aa: CSALNTGGDDGYTF
cdr3_nt: TGCAGTGCCCTTAACACAGGGGGCGATGATGGCTACACCTTC

clone_size: -
v_call: TRBV19
d_call: TRBD1
j_call: TRBJ2-4
cdr3_aa: CASSSTGRRIQYF
cdr3_nt: TGTGCCAGTAGTTCGACAGGGCGGAGGATTCAGTACTTC

clone_size: few
v_call: TRBV15
d_call: -
j_call: TRBJ2-5
cdr3_aa: CATSTPTPAGTQYF
cdr3_nt: TGTGCCACCAGCACACCGACTCCAGCCGGGACCCAGTACTTC

clone_size: many
v_call: TRBV14
d_call: -
j_call: TRBJ1-6
cdr3_aa: CASSQNERSPDNNSPLHF
cdr3_nt: TGTGCCAGCAGCCAAAACGAGAGGAGTCCAGATAATAATTCACCCCTCCACTTT

clone_size: -
v_call: TRBV25-1
d_call: -
j_call: TRBJ1-6
cdr3_aa: CASSEPDRPLHF
cdr3_nt: TGTGCCAGCAGTGAACCCGATAGGCCCCTCCACTTT

clone_size: -
v_call: TRBV30
d_call: -
j_call: TRBJ2-2
cdr3_aa: CAWQLTGHPNTGELFF
cdr3_nt: TGTGCCTGGCAACTTACGGGACACCCGAACACCGGGGAGCTGTTTTTT

clone_size: many
v_call: TRBV9
d_call: TRBD1
j_call: TRBJ2-5
cdr3_aa: CASSVRDRGRRQETQYF
cdr3_nt: TGTGCCAGCAGCGTACGTGACAGGGGGCGCAGGCAAGAGACCCAGTACTTC

clone_size: many
v_call: TRBV7-2
d_call: -
j_call: TRBJ2-1
cdr3_aa: CASSWGVTYNEQFF
cdr3_nt: TGTGCCAGCAGCTGGGGGGTGACCTACAATGAGCAGTTCTTC

clone_size: -
v_call: TRBV20-1
d_call: -
j_call: TRBJ1-5
cdr3_aa: CSANRDTGKQPQHF
cdr3_nt: TGCAGTGCTAACCGGGACACCGGGAAACAGCCCCAGCATTTT

clone_size: many
v_call: TRBV12-3/TRBV12-4
d_call: TRBD2
j_call: TRBJ2-1
cdr3_aa: CASSLIAGVNEQFF
cdr3_nt: TGTGCCAGCAGTTTAATTGCGGGGGTCAATGAGCAGTTCTTC

clone_size: many
v_call: TRBV24-1
d_call: -
j_call: TRBJ2-1
cdr3_aa: CATSDKRSSYNEQFF
cdr3_nt: TGTGCCACCAGTGATAAGAGGAGCTCCTACAATGAGCAGTTCTTC

clone_size: many
v_call: TRBV19
d_call: -
j_call: TRBJ1-6
cdr3_aa: CASSIATGIGYNSPLHF
cdr3_nt: TGTGCCAGTAGTATTGCAACAGGGATAGGTTATAATTCACCCCTCCACTTT

clone_size: many
v_call: TRBV7-2
d_call: -
j_call: TRBJ1-1
cdr3_aa: CASSSTAVNTEAFF
cdr3_nt: TGTGCCAGCAGCTCCACAGCGGTGAACACTGAAGCTTTCTTT

clone_size: many
v_call: TRBV5-6
d_call: -
j_call: TRBJ1-1
cdr3_aa: CASSLRGSEAFF
cdr3_nt: TGTGCCAGCAGCCTTCGGGGGAGTGAAGCTTTCTTT

clone_size: many
v_call: TRBV20-1
d_call: -
j_call: TRBJ1-6
cdr3_aa: CSARVAALGDSPLHF
cdr3_nt: TGCAGTGCTAGAGTTGCGGCCCTGGGGGATTCACCCCTCCACTTT

clone_size: many
v_call: TRBV7-2
d_call: TRBD2
j_call: TRBJ2-2
cdr3_aa: CASSPRLAGGSGGELFF
cdr3_nt: TGTGCCAGCAGCCCGCGACTAGCGGGGGGATCAGGCGGGGAGCTGTTTTTT

clone_size: many
v_call: TRBV7-9
d_call: -
j_call: TRBJ2-1
cdr3_aa: CASSPRGSSYNEQFF
cdr3_nt: TGTGCCAGCAGCCCAAGGGGGAGCTCCTACAATGAGCAGTTCTTC

clone_size: many
v_call: TRBV20-1
d_call: TRBD1
j_call: TRBJ2-7
cdr3_aa: CSAWDRGQPSYEQYF
cdr3_nt: TGCAGTGCTTGGGACAGGGGGCAGCCCTCCTACGAGCAGTACTTC

clone_size: few
v_call: TRBV28
d_call: TRBD1
j_call: TRBJ2-5
cdr3_aa: CASSSGQGSQETQYF
cdr3_nt: TGTGCCAGCAGCTCCGGACAGGGGAGCCAAGAGACCCAGTACTTC

clone_size: -
v_call: TRBV10-3
d_call: TRBD1
j_call: TRBJ1-5
cdr3_aa: CAIRRDRGGNQPQHF
cdr3_nt: TGTGCCATCAGGAGGGACAGGGGTGGCAATCAGCCCCAGCATTTT

clone_size: few
v_call: TRBV20-1
d_call: -
j_call: TRBJ2-7
cdr3_aa: CSARDPPLASSEQYF
cdr3_nt: TGCAGTGCTAGAGACCCCCCTCTTGCGAGCTCCGAGCAGTACTTC

clone_size: few
v_call: TRBV5-1
d_call: -
j_call: TRBJ2-2
cdr3_aa: CASSLMVGGELFF
cdr3_nt: TGCGCCAGCAGTTTGATGGTCGGCGGGGAGCTGTTTTTT

clone_size: many
v_call: TRBV27
d_call: TRBD2
j_call: TRBJ2-1
cdr3_aa: CASASGGRYNEQFF
cdr3_nt: TGTGCCAGCGCGAGCGGGGGCCGCTACAATGAGCAGTTCTTC

clone_size: few
v_call: TRBV18
d_call: TRBD1
j_call: TRBJ2-7
cdr3_aa: CASSRDRAKQYF
cdr3_nt: TGTGCCAGCTCCCGGGACAGGGCAAAGCAGTACTTC

clone_size: many
v_call: TRBV19
d_call: -
j_call: TRBJ2-5
cdr3_aa: CASGAGDPQETQYF
cdr3_nt: TGTGCCAGCGGGGCAGGGGATCCTCAAGAGACCCAGTACTTC

clone_size: many
v_call: TRBV29-1
d_call: TRBD2
j_call: TRBJ2-1
cdr3_aa: CSVASGGLDEQFF
cdr3_nt: TGCAGCGTTGCCAGCGGGGGGCTCGATGAGCAGTTCTTC

clone_size: many
v_call: TRBV2
d_call: -
j_call: TRBJ2-7
cdr3_aa: CASSRGSSYEQYF
cdr3_nt: TGTGCCAGCAGTCGTGGAAGCTCCTACGAGCAGTACTTC

clone_size: many
v_call: TRBV11-1
d_call: -
j_call: TRBJ2-7
cdr3_aa: CASSFMTATYEQYF
cdr3_nt: TGTGCCAGCAGCTTCATGACAGCAACCTACGAGCAGTACTTC

clone_size: many
v_call: TRBV6-1
d_call: -
j_call: TRBJ2-1
cdr3_aa: CASSRRHIYDNEQFF
cdr3_nt: TGTGCCAGCAGCCGACGACATATTTATGACAATGAGCAGTTCTTC

clone_size: many
v_call: TRBV15
d_call: -
j_call: TRBJ2-1
cdr3_aa: CATSSGGADSDEQFF
cdr3_nt: TGTGCCACCAGCAGTGGGGGAGCCGATTCGGATGAGCAGTTCTTC

clone_size: many
v_call: TRBV6-2/TRBV6-3
d_call: TRBD1
j_call: TRBJ2-7
cdr3_aa: CATSGTGVGEQYF
cdr3_nt: TGTGCCACCTCCGGGACAGGGGTCGGCGAGCAGTACTTC

clone_size: many
v_call: TRBV20-1
d_call: -
j_call: TRBJ2-7
cdr3_aa: CSARSSVAAAEQYF
cdr3_nt: TGCAGTGCTAGGTCGTCAGTAGCGGCGGCCGAGCAGTACTTC